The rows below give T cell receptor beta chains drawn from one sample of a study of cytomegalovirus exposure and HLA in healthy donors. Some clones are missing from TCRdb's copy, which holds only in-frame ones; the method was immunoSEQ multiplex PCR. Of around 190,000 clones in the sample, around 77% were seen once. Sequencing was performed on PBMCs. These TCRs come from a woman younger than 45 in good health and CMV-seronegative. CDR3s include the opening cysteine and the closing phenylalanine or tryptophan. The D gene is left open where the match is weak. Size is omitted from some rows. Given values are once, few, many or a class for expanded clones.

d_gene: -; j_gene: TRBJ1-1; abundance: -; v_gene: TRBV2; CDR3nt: TGTGCCTGCGGACAGCCGAACACTGAAGCTTTCTTT; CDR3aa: CACGQPNTEAFF
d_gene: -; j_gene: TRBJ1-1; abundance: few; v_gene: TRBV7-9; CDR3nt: TGTGCCAGCAGCTTATATGCTGAAGCTTTCTTT; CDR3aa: CASSLYAEAFF
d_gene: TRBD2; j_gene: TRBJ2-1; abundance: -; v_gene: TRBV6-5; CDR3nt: TGTGCCAGCAGTTATCTAGCGGGAGAGGTTGAGCAGTTCTTC; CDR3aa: CASSYLAGEVEQFF
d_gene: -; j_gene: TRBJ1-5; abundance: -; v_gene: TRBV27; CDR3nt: TGTGCCAGCAGTTTTGACCTAAGGGGACCCCAGCATTTT; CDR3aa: CASSFDLRGPQHF
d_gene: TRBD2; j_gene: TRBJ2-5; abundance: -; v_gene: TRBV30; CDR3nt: TGTGCCTGGAACCGGGGGGGCCGAAAGACCCAGTACTTC; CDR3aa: CAWNRGGRKTQYF
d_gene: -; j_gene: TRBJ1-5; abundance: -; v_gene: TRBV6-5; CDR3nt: TGTGCCATCTCAACGGACAGTACTGGGCCCCAGCATTTT; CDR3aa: CAISTDSTGPQHF
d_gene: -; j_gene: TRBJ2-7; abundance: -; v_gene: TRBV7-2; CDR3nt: TGTGCCAGCAGCTCGGGACTCTTTGGCGAGCAGTACTTC; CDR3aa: CASSSGLFGEQYF
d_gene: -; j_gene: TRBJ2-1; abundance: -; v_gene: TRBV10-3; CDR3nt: TGTGCCATCAGTGAGTCTGGATCTAACAGCTACAATGAGCAGTTCTTC; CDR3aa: CAISESGSNSYNEQFF
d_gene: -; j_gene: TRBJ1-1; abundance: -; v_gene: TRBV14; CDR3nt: TGTGCCAGCAGCCAAGTACCCCGGGGCACTGAAGCTTTCTTT; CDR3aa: CASSQVPRGTEAFF
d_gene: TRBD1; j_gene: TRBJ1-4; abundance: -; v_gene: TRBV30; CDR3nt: TGTGCCTGGAGTCATGGGACAGGGAGTGAAAAACTGTTTTTT; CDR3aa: CAWSHGTGSEKLFF
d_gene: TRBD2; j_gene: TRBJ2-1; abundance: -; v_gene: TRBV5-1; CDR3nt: TGCGCCAGCAGCTCGAGGCCTAGCGGGAGTGTAAATGAGCAGTTCTTC; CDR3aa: CASSSRPSGSVNEQFF
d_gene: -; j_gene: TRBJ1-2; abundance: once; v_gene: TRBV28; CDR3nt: TGTGCCAGCAGTTTAGAGACTTCAACATATGGCTACACCTTC; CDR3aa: CASSLETSTYGYTF
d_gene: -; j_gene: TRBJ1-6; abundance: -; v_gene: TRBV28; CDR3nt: TGTGCCAGCAGTTTAGAGGGTTCACCCCTCCACTTT; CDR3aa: CASSLEGSPLHF
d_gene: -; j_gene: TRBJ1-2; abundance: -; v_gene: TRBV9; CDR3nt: TGTGCCAGCAGCGACTCTCGAGCCTTTGGGATACAGCGGTCCACCTTC; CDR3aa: CASSDSRAFGIQRSTF
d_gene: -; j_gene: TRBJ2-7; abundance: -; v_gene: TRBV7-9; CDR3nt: TGTGCCAGCAATGGGGGCAGCTACGAGCAGTACTTC; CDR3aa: CASNGGSYEQYF
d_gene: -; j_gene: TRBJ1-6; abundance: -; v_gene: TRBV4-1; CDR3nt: TGCGCCAGCAGCCCCCGGACAGTGACAGACATCAATTCACCCCTCCACTTT; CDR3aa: CASSPRTVTDINSPLHF
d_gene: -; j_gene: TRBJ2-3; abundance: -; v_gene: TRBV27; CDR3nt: TGTGCCAGCAGTTTACGTTTGGGCGCCGAGGGGGGCACAGATACGCAGTATTTT; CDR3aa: CASSLRLGAEGGTDTQYF
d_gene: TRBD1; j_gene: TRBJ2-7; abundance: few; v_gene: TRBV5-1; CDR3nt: TGCGCCAGCAGCTTGTTGACAGGGGGGGGCGAGCAGTACTTC; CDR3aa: CASSLLTGGGEQYF
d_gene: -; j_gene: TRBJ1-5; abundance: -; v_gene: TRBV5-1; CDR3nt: TGCGCCAGCAGCTTACAGGGAAACAATCAGCCCCAGCATTTT; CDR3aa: CASSLQGNNQPQHF
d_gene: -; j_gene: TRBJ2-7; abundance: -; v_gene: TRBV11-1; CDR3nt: TGTGCCAGCAGCTTAGTCGGGGAAACCTACGAGCAGTACTTC; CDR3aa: CASSLVGETYEQYF
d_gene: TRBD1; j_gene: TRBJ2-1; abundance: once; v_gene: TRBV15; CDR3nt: TGTGCCACCAGCAGGGACAGGGCGAATGAGCAGTTCTTC; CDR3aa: CATSRDRANEQFF
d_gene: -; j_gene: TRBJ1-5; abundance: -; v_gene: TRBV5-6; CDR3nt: TGTGCCAGCAGCTTGGAAGGGGAGGAGCAGCCCCAGCATTTT; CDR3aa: CASSLEGEEQPQHF
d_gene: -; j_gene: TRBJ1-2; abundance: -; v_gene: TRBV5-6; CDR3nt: TGTGCCAGCAGACGTCGAGGGGACTATGGCTACCCCTTC; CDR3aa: CASRRRGDYGYPF
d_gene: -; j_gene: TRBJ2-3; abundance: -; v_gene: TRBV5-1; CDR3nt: TGCGCCAGCAGCTCCCGGGACTCTACAGCAGATACGCAGTATTTT; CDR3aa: CASSSRDSTADTQYF
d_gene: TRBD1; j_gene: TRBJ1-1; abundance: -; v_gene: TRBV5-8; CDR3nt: TGTGCCAGCAGCCTAACGGACAGGGGCTCTGAAGCTTTCTTT; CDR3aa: CASSLTDRGSEAFF
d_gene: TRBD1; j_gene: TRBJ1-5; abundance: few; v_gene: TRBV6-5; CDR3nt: TGTGCCAGCAGTTACTCGTCACAGGGGATCGGACAGCCCCAGCATTTT; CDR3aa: CASSYSSQGIGQPQHF
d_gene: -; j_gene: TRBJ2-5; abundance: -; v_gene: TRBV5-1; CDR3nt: TGCGCCAGCCGGACAGAGCAAGAGACCCAGTACTTC; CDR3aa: CASRTEQETQYF
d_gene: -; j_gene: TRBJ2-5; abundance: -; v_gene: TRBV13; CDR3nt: TGTGCCAGCAGCTTACTACTAGAAGAGACCCAGTACTTC; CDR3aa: CASSLLLEETQYF
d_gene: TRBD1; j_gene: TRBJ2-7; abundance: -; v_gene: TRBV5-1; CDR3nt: TGCGCCAGCAGCTTGCAGGGACAGGGGGTTGCCTACGAGCAGTACTTC; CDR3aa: CASSLQGQGVAYEQYF
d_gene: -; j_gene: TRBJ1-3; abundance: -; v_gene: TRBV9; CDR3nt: TGTGCCAGCAGTTATAGGGGTCCCGGAAACACCATATATTTT; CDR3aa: CASSYRGPGNTIYF
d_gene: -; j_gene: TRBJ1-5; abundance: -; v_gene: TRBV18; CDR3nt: TGTGCCAGCTCACCCCCTAGGGGCGGGGGAAATCAGCCCCAGCATTTT; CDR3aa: CASSPPRGGGNQPQHF
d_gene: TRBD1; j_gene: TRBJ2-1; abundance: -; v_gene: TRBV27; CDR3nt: TGTGCCAGCAGTGGGACAGGGCCCTCCTACAATGAGCAGTTCTTC; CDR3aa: CASSGTGPSYNEQFF
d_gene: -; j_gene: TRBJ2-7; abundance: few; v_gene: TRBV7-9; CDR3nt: TGTGCCAGCAGCTTGTCAGGGTACGAGCAGTACTTC; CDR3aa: CASSLSGYEQYF
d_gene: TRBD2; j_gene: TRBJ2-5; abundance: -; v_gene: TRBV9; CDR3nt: TGTGCCAGCAGCGCGGCTAGCGGGGGAGAGACCCAGTACTTC; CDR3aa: CASSAASGGETQYF
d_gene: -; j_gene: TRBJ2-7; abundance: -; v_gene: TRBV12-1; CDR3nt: TGTGCCAGCAGCCTCACTAGCTACTCCTACGAGCAGTACTTC; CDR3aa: CASSLTSYSYEQYF
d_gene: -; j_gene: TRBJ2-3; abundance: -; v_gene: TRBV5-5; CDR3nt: TGTGCCAGCAGCCTCAGGGAGGTCACAGATACGCAGTATTTT; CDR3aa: CASSLREVTDTQYF
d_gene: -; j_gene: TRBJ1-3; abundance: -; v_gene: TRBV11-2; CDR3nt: TGTGCCAGCACCCTTTGGAGTGGAAACACCATATATTTT; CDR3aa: CASTLWSGNTIYF
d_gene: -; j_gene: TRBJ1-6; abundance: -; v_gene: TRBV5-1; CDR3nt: TGCGCCAGCCGCGAACCTACAGGGTTTGTGTCACCCCTCCACTTT; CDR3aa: CASREPTGFVSPLHF
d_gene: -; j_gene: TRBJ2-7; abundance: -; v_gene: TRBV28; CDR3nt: TGTGCCAGCAGTCATCAGGGTCCCACCTACGAGCAGTACTTC; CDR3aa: CASSHQGPTYEQYF
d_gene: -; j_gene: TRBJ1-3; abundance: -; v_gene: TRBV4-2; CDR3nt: TGTGCCAGCAGCCAAGACCCAGGGCCTGGAAACACCATATATTTT; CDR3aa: CASSQDPGPGNTIYF
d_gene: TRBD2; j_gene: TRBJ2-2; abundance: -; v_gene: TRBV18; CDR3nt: TGTGCCAGCTCCACTAGCGGGAACACCGGGGAGCTGTTTTTT; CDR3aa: CASSTSGNTGELFF
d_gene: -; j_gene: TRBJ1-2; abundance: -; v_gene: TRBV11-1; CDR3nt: TGTGCCAGCAGCCTCTCCCCGGACAGCTTGTATGGCTACACCTTC; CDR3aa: CASSLSPDSLYGYTF
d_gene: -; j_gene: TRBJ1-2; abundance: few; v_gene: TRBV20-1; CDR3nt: TGCAGTGCTCCCGGGGGCTACACCTTC; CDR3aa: CSAPGGYTF
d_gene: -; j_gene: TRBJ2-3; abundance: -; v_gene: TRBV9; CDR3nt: TGTGCCAGCAGCGTAGGGGGCGCGCAGCTAGATACGCAGTATTTT; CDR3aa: CASSVGGAQLDTQYF
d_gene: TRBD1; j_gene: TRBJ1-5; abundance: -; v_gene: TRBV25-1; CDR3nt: TGTGCCAGCAGTGACTCAAGGACAGGGGATCAGCCCCAGCATTTT; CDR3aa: CASSDSRTGDQPQHF